This T cell receptor beta chain was sequenced in a study of beta chain features in type 1 diabetes. The V and J ends lost 0 bases and 2 bases respectively, with 8 bases between them. The CDR3 spans 14 residues. The germline gives CDR1 SGDLS, CDR2 YYNGEE. The whole isolated RNA underwent reverse transcription, so sequencing captured expressed TCRB transcripts. The data were produced by immunoSEQ multiplex PCR, yet TCRdb's version contains in-frame clones alone and is incomplete. The sample has 250,000 to 350,000 clones, 14% seen once. The rearrangement links TRBV9 to TRBJ1-1; D gene unclear. This TCR was sampled from a man aged 25 to 40 in good health. The specimen was central memory CD4+ T cells from blood. CDR3 region: CASSVAGLNTEAFF. DNA for the CDR3: TGTGCCAGCAGCGTAGCAGGTTTAAACACTGAAGCTTTCTTT.